The 18 T cell receptor beta chains below come from one sample, sequenced in a study of OX40 agonist ivuxolimab in advanced cancers. The protocol was immunoSEQ multiplex PCR, while the TCRdb copy is restricted to in-frame clones and leaves out a portion. The sample holds fewer than 85,000 clones, 75% to 90% seen once. This specimen consisted of CD4+ or CD8+ T cells sorted from blood, obtained in a trial of the OX40 agonist ivuxolimab. These receptors were obtained from an adult with an advanced solid tumor such as melanoma, head and neck, liver or kidney cancer.

The chain links TRBV4-3 to TRBJ2-3, with 9 bases aligning to TRBD1. Germline V lookup: CDR1 LGHNA, CDR2 YSLEER. V was clipped by 6 bases and J by 0 bases; unmatched bases: 4. This CDR3 has 15 residues. The CDR3 region has the DNA TGCGCCAGCAGACAGGGGGCGCAGAGCACAGATACGCAGTATTTT. It translates to CASRQGAQSTDTQYF.

The chain carries TRBV19 and TRBJ1-2; 7 bases match TRBD1. The CDR3 has 15 residues. CDR1 is LNHDA and CDR2 is SQIVND in the germline V gene (reference sequence). With 3 bases clipped from V and 2 bases from J, the junction kept 6 bases outside the gene matches. The CDR3: CASSMHVGQNYGYTF. The CDR3 coding sequence is TGTGCCAGTAGTATGCACGTGGGACAGAACTATGGCTACACCTTC. Full variable domain (outside the CDR3, taken from reference TRBV19 and TRBJ1-2): DGGITQSPKYLFRKEGQNVTLSCEQNLNHDAMYWYRQDPGQGLRLIYYSQIVNDFQKGDIAEGYSVSREKKESFPLTVTSAQKNPTAFYLCASSMHVGQNYGYTFGSGTRLTVV.

This clone is classed as medium-sized. The rearrangement links TRBV7-3 to TRBJ1-1; D gene ambiguous. This CDR3 has 17 residues. CDR1 is SGHTA and CDR2 is FQGTGA in the germline V gene. With 1 base removed from V and 0 bases from J, the gap between germline ends came to 15 bases. The CDR3 region has the DNA TGTGCCAGCAGCTTAATGGCGGCAGGAGAGATGAACACTGAAGCTTTCTTT. This sequence encodes CASSLMAAGEMNTEAFF. The full variable domain, in which reference TRBV7-3 and TRBJ1-1 provide the parts outside the CDR3, is GAGVSQTPSNKVTEKGKYVELRCDPISGHTALYWYRQSLGQGPEFLIYFQGTGAADDSGLPNDRFFAVRPEGSVSTLKIQRTERGDSAVYLCASSLMAAGEMNTEAFFGQGTRLTVV.

This sequence joins TRBV2 and TRBJ1-5; D unresolved. Trimming cost V 7 bases and J 0 bases, with 16 bases left between them. The germline CDR1 and CDR2 sequences are SNHLY and FYNNEI. CDR3 length: 16 amino acids. CDR3 nucleotides: TGTGCCAGCACCGGAGGCGGCCCTTATAGCAATCAGCCCCAGCATTTT. Its protein product is CASTGGGPYSNQPQHF.

The CDR3 region has the DNA TGTGCCAGCAGTTTGCCAGGCGGTAACTATGGCTACACCTTC. Protein: CASSLPGGNYGYTF. V is TRBV28 and J is TRBJ1-2; D is ambiguous. The CDR3 runs to 14 residues. The germline V gene has CDR1 MDHEN and CDR2 SYDVKM. With 3 bases removed from V and 1 base from J, the gap between germline ends came to 9 bases.

The chain is built from TRBV6-5 and TRBJ1-2; no clear D gene. This CDR3 is built from 13 residues. The V end was cut by 8 bases, the J end by 4 bases, with 14 bases between. Germline values: CDR1 MNHEY, CDR2 SVGAGI. In nucleotides, the CDR3 is TGTGCCAGCGGCGGACGAAGTATCTATGGCTACACCTTC. Amino acids: CASGGRSIYGYTF.

The chain combines TRBV7-2 with TRBJ1-6; D not resolved. CDR3 length equals 15 residues. Germline lookup yields CDR1 SGHTA and CDR2 FQGNSA. Trimming took off 1 base at V and 6 bases at J, with 10 bases between the two ends. The CDR3 loop is CASSLVAGPNSPLHF. The CDR3 region has the DNA TGTGCCAGCAGCTTAGTGGCAGGTCCTAATTCACCCCTCCACTTT.

This chain links TRBV30 with TRBJ1-1; no reliable D call. Per germline, CDR1 GTSNPN and CDR2 SVGIG (reference sequence). The germline V and J ends were trimmed by 8 bases and 5 bases, with 15 bases remaining between them. The CDR3 length is 12 residues. Here the CDR3 reads CAQEGGKTEAFF. CDR3 bases: TGTGCCCAAGAGGGAGGGAAAACTGAAGCTTTCTTT.

This sequence joins TRBV5-4 and TRBJ2-1, with 7 bases aligning to TRBD2. Unmatched junction bases numbered 13, after V lost 0 bases and J lost 7 bases. CDR1 is SGHNT and CDR2 is YYREEE in the germline V gene (reference sequence). The CDR3 has 17 amino acids. CDR3 loop: CASSLGRGRGTGNEQFF. CDR3 bases: TGTGCCAGCAGCTTGGGTCGAGGGCGGGGGACCGGAAATGAGCAGTTCTTC.

The V gene is TRBV4-2, the J gene TRBJ1-2; the D gene is possibly TRBD1 (6 bases). The germline V gene has CDR1 LGHNA and CDR2 YNFKEQ. V lost 1 base to trimming and J lost 8 bases, with 20 bases between them. The CDR3 covers 16 residues. CDR3 loop: CASSQARTGPGIGYTF. CDR3 bases: TGTGCCAGCAGCCAAGCACGAACAGGGCCCGGGATAGGCTACACCTTC.

This chain joins TRBV4-1 and TRBJ1-1, with a possible D match to TRBD1 (5 bases). Trimming removed 5 bases at V and 5 bases at J, with 24 bases between. The CDR3 is 17 residues long. CDR1 is MGHRA, CDR2 YSYEKL, per germline. CDR3 in amino acids: CASSSTGGAREGTEAFF. The CDR3 nucleotides are TGCGCCAGCAGCTCAACCGGAGGGGCCAGGGAGGGGACTGAAGCTTTCTTT.

The genes are TRBV4-3 and TRBJ2-1, with 10 bases lining up with TRBD2. The J segment lost 3 bases and the V segment lost 4 bases, leaving 9 bases of the junction unmatched. CDR1 is LGHNA and CDR2 is YSLEER in the germline V gene. The CDR3 runs 17 residues. CDR3 coding DNA: TGCGCCAGCAGCCCTTCCACAGCGGGGGGGCACTACAATGAGCAGTTCTTC. Translating it yields CASSPSTAGGHYNEQFF.

V gene TRBV19 combines with J gene TRBJ1-1; D is possibly TRBD1 (6 bases). CDR1 is LNHDA, CDR2 SQIVND, per germline (reference sequence). This CDR3 region has 15 residues. Trimming stripped 8 bases from V and 0 bases from J, with 16 bases between. The CDR3 is CASGEGGRMNTEAFF. The CDR3 nucleotides are TGTGCCAGTGGTGAGGGGGGGCGCATGAACACTGAAGCTTTCTTT.

In its sample, this clone was seen once. V and J are TRBV7-9 and TRBJ1-3; the D gene is possibly TRBD1 (5 bases). CDR3 length: 16 residues. Per germline, CDR1 SEHNR and CDR2 FQNEAQ (reference sequence). V lost 2 bases, J lost 0 bases, and 11 bases lay in between. This chain's CDR3 is CASSLQGTSSGNTIYF. The CDR3 coding sequence is TGTGCCAGCAGCTTACAGGGTACGAGCTCTGGAAACACCATATATTTT. The variable domain in full, completed from reference TRBV7-9 and TRBJ1-3, reads DTGVSQNPRHKITKRGQNVTFRCDPISEHNRLYWYRQTLGQGPEFLTYFQNEAQLEKSRLLSDRFSAERPKGSFSTLEIQRTEQGDSAMYLCASSLQGTSSGNTIYFGEGSWLTVV.

V usage is TRBV10-3 and J usage is TRBJ2-5; 9 positions match TRBD2. V lost 6 bases to trimming and J lost 4 bases; unmatched junction nucleotides: 9. The CDR3 is 15 residues long. Looked up from germline, CDR1 is ENHRY and CDR2 is SYGVKD. Here the CDR3 reads CAISLSGGVTETQYF. The CDR3 nucleotides are TGTGCCATCAGCCTTAGCGGGGGAGTTACAGAGACCCAGTACTTC.

V usage is TRBV5-6 and J usage is TRBJ2-7, with unresolved D. V lost 0 bases and J 3 bases, leaving 7 bases between the germline ends. CDR3 length: 13 residues. Germline V lookup: CDR1 SGHDT, CDR2 YYEEEE. CDR3 in amino acids: CASSLGAGYEQYF. CDR3 sequence (DNA): TGTGCCAGCAGCTTGGGGGCAGGCTACGAGCAGTACTTC.

The gene calls are TRBV6-4 and TRBJ1-1; D is unresolved. The CDR3 is 15 amino acids. Trimming took 4 bases from V and 1 from J, leaving 13 bases between them. The germline CDR1 and CDR2 sequences are MRHNA and SNTAGT. The CDR3 loop reads CASSASPRGNTEAFF. DNA for the CDR3: TGTGCCAGCAGTGCATCCCCCAGAGGGAACACTGAAGCTTTCTTT.

The chain employs TRBV5-1 and TRBJ2-3; the D is unclear. Germline lookup yields CDR1 SGHRS and CDR2 YFSETQ. This CDR3 region has 14 residues. V lost 1 base, J lost 2 bases, and 8 bases lay in between. CDR3 amino acids: CASSLFEDTDTQYF. CDR3 DNA: TGCGCCAGCAGCTTGTTCGAAGACACAGATACGCAGTATTTT.